This is a list of T cell receptor beta chains from one sample in a study of T cells in Graves' hyperthyroidism and ophthalmopathy. TCRdb analysed the multiplex PCR reads with MiXCR anew, one entry per CDR3 protein. The sample has 700,000 or so distinct CDR3 sequences, about 16% seen once. Input material: blood. The source of these receptors is a young man with Graves' hyperthyroidism. The CDR3 runs from the conserved cysteine through the conserved F or W. The order of the fields is J gene, CDR3 length, V gene, CDR3 protein.

j_gene: TRBJ2-1
len: 15
v_gene: TRBV7-8
CDR3aa: CASSSRTQKLNEQFF

j_gene: TRBJ2-7
len: 14
v_gene: TRBV20-1
CDR3aa: CSARVPGPIYEQYF

j_gene: TRBJ2-1
len: 13
v_gene: TRBV20-1
CDR3aa: CSARGVTYNEQFF

j_gene: TRBJ2-7
len: 15
v_gene: TRBV4-1
CDR3aa: CASSQEGLAASEQYF

j_gene: TRBJ2-7
len: 14
v_gene: TRBV27
CDR3aa: CASSLRPFLYEQYF

j_gene: TRBJ2-1
len: 15
v_gene: TRBV7-9
CDR3aa: CASSLETSGLNEQFF

j_gene: TRBJ2-3
len: 20
v_gene: TRBV19
CDR3aa: CASSIDSASGRRTSTDTQYF

j_gene: TRBJ2-2
len: 15
v_gene: TRBV4-1
CDR3aa: CASSLGATNTGELFF

j_gene: TRBJ2-6
len: 13
v_gene: TRBV7-2
CDR3aa: CASTLSGANVLTF

j_gene: TRBJ2-7
len: 14
v_gene: TRBV7-2
CDR3aa: CASQEDGSSYEQYF

j_gene: TRBJ2-3
len: 13
v_gene: TRBV11-2
CDR3aa: CASSSVSEDTQYF

j_gene: TRBJ2-5
len: 15
v_gene: TRBV28
CDR3aa: CASRAEGNIQETQYF

j_gene: TRBJ2-7
len: 15
v_gene: TRBV7-9
CDR3aa: CASSGEGQISYEQYF

j_gene: TRBJ2-1
len: 15
v_gene: TRBV5-1
CDR3aa: CASRIAGGPGNEQFF

j_gene: TRBJ2-4
len: 13
v_gene: TRBV24-1
CDR3aa: CATSGVGSNIQYF

j_gene: TRBJ2-1
len: 15
v_gene: TRBV12-5
CDR3aa: CASGLAGVKDNEQFF

j_gene: TRBJ1-2
len: 14
v_gene: TRBV2
CDR3aa: CASSDSRPLYGYTF

j_gene: TRBJ2-7
len: 17
v_gene: TRBV7-9
CDR3aa: CASSQSLPETGSYEQYF

j_gene: TRBJ2-1
len: 14
v_gene: TRBV6-2/TRBV6-3
CDR3aa: CASSYVASKTEQFF

j_gene: TRBJ2-7
len: 15
v_gene: TRBV19
CDR3aa: CASSIDREGSYEQYF

j_gene: TRBJ2-7
len: 14
v_gene: TRBV7-2
CDR3aa: CASSLDPGNDEQYF

j_gene: TRBJ2-7
len: 13
v_gene: TRBV2
CDR3aa: CASSVGQLYEQYF

j_gene: TRBJ1-6
len: 16
v_gene: TRBV6-1
CDR3aa: CASSEVFPGIFSPLHF

j_gene: TRBJ2-3
len: 14
v_gene: TRBV27
CDR3aa: CASSFLQGADTQYF

j_gene: TRBJ1-1
len: 16
v_gene: TRBV11-1
CDR3aa: CASSLAFPLGNTEAFF

j_gene: TRBJ2-1
len: 15
v_gene: TRBV6-1
CDR3aa: CASSKTGQTYNEQFF

j_gene: TRBJ1-6
len: 13
v_gene: TRBV7-2
CDR3aa: CASSLWENSPLYF

j_gene: TRBJ2-3
len: 15
v_gene: TRBV7-9
CDR3aa: CASRTTGVVPDTQYF

j_gene: TRBJ2-7
len: 13
v_gene: TRBV6-1
CDR3aa: CASTSLGSYEQYF

j_gene: TRBJ2-3
len: 12
v_gene: TRBV7-9
CDR3aa: CGLRALPDTQYF

j_gene: TRBJ2-7
len: 19
v_gene: TRBV20-1
CDR3aa: CSASGQGAQSGRDPWEQYF

j_gene: TRBJ2-7
len: 14
v_gene: TRBV20-1
CDR3aa: CSAWSSDSSYEQYF

j_gene: TRBJ1-2
len: 16
v_gene: TRBV6-6
CDR3aa: CASSYTALEGQNGYTF

j_gene: TRBJ2-5
len: 14
v_gene: TRBV7-9
CDR3aa: CASSLFSGEETQYF

j_gene: TRBJ1-5
len: 18
v_gene: TRBV28
CDR3aa: CASSLSYGPQGTNQPQHF

j_gene: TRBJ2-7
len: 13
v_gene: TRBV28
CDR3aa: CASSLAGVYEQYF

j_gene: TRBJ2-5
len: 15
v_gene: TRBV28
CDR3aa: CASRYEDRVGETQYF

j_gene: TRBJ2-5
len: 13
v_gene: TRBV10-3
CDR3aa: CAISESEEETQYF

j_gene: TRBJ2-7
len: 13
v_gene: TRBV20-1
CDR3aa: CSAAGQASYEQYF

j_gene: TRBJ2-5
len: 14
v_gene: TRBV27
CDR3aa: CASSTLAARETQYF

j_gene: TRBJ1-6
len: 18
v_gene: TRBV28
CDR3aa: CASSLFGGQGAYNSPLHF

j_gene: TRBJ2-1
len: 15
v_gene: TRBV5-1
CDR3aa: CASRLAGGPGNEQFF

j_gene: TRBJ1-2
len: 16
v_gene: TRBV2
CDR3aa: CASRDSGTGALYGYTF